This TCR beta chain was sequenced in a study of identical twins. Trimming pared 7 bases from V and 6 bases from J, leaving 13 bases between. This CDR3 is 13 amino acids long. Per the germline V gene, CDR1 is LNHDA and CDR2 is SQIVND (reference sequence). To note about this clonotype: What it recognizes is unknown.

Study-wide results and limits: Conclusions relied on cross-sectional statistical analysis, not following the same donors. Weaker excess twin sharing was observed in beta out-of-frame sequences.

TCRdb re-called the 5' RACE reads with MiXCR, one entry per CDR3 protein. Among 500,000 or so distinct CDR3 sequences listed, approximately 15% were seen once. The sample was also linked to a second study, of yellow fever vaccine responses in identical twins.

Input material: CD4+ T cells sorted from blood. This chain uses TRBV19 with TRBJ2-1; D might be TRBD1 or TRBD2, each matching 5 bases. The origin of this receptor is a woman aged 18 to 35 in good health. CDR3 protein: CASNAGRGNEQFF. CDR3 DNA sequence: TGTGCCAGTAATGCAGGGAGAGGCAATGAGCAGTTCTTC.